Following are 19 T cell receptor beta chains from one sample sequenced in a study of blood T cell repertoires in COVID-19. Profiled with immunoSEQ multiplex PCR; TCRdb holds only in-frame clones, not every one. The sample lists fewer than 300,000 clones, around 79% seen once, with 2.5% to 4% in the top ten. The source material was peripheral blood. These receptors came from a woman over 75 with acute or convalescent COVID-19.

This sequence joins TRBV5-1 and TRBJ2-5; a weak D match, TRBD1 (6 bases). V lost 4 bases and J 5 bases, leaving 12 bases between the germline ends. The CDR3 is 13 amino acids. Germline values: CDR1 SGHRS, CDR2 YFSETQ. CDR3 protein: CASSNRDGETQYF. As DNA, the CDR3 is TGCGCCAGCAGCAACAGGGACGGGGAGACCCAGTACTTC.

The chain is built from TRBV5-1 and TRBJ2-3; 7 bases map to TRBD2. The CDR3 is 15 residues long. V shed 0 bases and J 2 bases; nucleotides not matched to a gene: 3. Germline loops: CDR1 SGHRS, CDR2 YFSETQ. This chain's CDR3 is CASSLVGLNTDTQYF. As DNA, the CDR3 is TGCGCCAGCAGCTTGGTGGGACTAAACACAGATACGCAGTATTTT.

The chain couples TRBV4-1 to TRBJ2-3; TRBD2 matches 13 bases. This CDR3 has 17 residues. Germline V gene sequence: CDR1 MGHRA, CDR2 YSYEKL. V trimming: 5 bases; J trimming: 0 bases; junction bases outside the gene matches: 5. CDR3 DNA sequence: TGCGCCAGCAGCGCAGGGACTAGCGGGACTAGCACAGATACGCAGTATTTT. Its protein product is CASSAGTSGTSTDTQYF.

This clone was counted a few times. The chain has TRBV18 and TRBJ1-5; 8 nucleotides match TRBD1. This CDR3 is 15 amino acids long. Germline V gene sequence: CDR1 KGHSH, CDR2 LQKENI. Losses at the gene ends were 5 bases for V and 1 base for J; bases not matched to a gene: 4. As DNA, the CDR3 is TGTGCCAGCTCAAGTGACAGGGGCAGCAATCAGCCCCAGCATTTT. Protein product: CASSSDRGSNQPQHF. Supplemented by reference TRBV18 and TRBJ1-5, the full variable domain reads NAGVMQNPRHLVRRRGQEARLRCSPMKGHSHVYWYRQLPEEGLKFMVYLQKENIIDESGMPKERFSAEFPKEGPSILRIQQVVRGDSAAYFCASSSDRGSNQPQHFGDGTRLSIL.

In this sample, this clone turned up once. The chain uses TRBV4-1 and TRBJ1-1; possible D gene TRBD1, 5 bases. The germline gives CDR1 MGHRA, CDR2 YSYEKL. V lost 3 bases to trimming and J lost 7 bases, with 15 bases between them. The CDR3 covers 14 residues. The CDR3 spells CASSQTTVGGEAFF. The CDR3 DNA reads as TGCGCCAGCAGCCAGACGACAGTCGGTGGTGAAGCTTTCTTT.

This chain connects TRBV6-5 to TRBJ1-1, with a possible D match to TRBD1 (5 bases). CDR3 length: 14 amino acids. Germline loops: CDR1 MNHEY, CDR2 SVGAGI. V lost 6 bases, J lost 4 bases, and 15 bases lay in between. CDR3 region: CASRNRRMFTEAFF. CDR3 coding DNA: TGTGCCAGCAGAAACAGGCGTATGTTCACTGAAGCTTTCTTT.

The V and J genes are TRBV7-9 and TRBJ2-3; D is uncertain. The CDR3 contains 14 residues. CDR1 is SEHNR, CDR2 FQNEAQ, per germline (reference sequence). V lost 0 bases, J lost 5 bases, and 9 bases lay in between. The CDR3 sequence: CASSLAQRVDTQYF. CDR3 sequence (DNA): TGTGCCAGCAGCTTAGCGCAACGGGTAGATACGCAGTATTTT.

In this sample, this clone turned up once. The chain is built from TRBV2 and TRBJ1-2; 10 bases fit TRBD1. This CDR3 is 13 amino acids long. J gave up 8 bases and V 3 bases, and 3 bases lay outside the gene matches. Germline CDR1 is SNHLY and CDR2 is FYNNEI. The CDR3 sequence: CASSDRQGAGYTF. CDR3 DNA sequence: TGTGCCAGCAGTGACAGACAGGGGGCAGGCTACACCTTC.

The chain employs TRBV11-2 and TRBJ1-6, with TRBD1 as a possible D gene (5 bases). Trimming pared 1 base from V and 9 bases from J, leaving 13 bases between. The CDR3 has 15 residues. The germline gives CDR1 SGHAT, CDR2 FQNNGV. Here the CDR3 reads CASSLVVSGGSPLHF. The CDR3 DNA reads as TGTGCCAGCAGCTTAGTAGTCTCCGGGGGTTCACCCCTCCACTTT.

V gene TRBV3-1 (or the pseudogene TRBV3-2) combines with J gene TRBJ1-6; D ambiguous. This CDR3 has 16 residues. Trimming shortened V by 0 bases and J by 6 bases, and 12 bases separated the two germline ends. From germline, CDR1 is LGHDT and CDR2 YNNKEL (reference sequence). The CDR3 nucleotides are TGTGCCAGCAGCCAAGATATAGAGGGAACTAATTCACCCCTCCACTTT. Its protein is CASSQDIEGTNSPLHF.

The chain combines TRBV30 with TRBJ1-4, with D hard to call. The CDR3 consists of 16 residues. Trimming removed 0 bases from V and 0 bases from J, with 11 bases in between. The V gene's germline CDR1 is GTSNPN and CDR2 SVGIG (reference sequence). CDR3 DNA: TGTGCCTGGAGTGTGGGCAGCTCTGCAACTAATGAAAAACTGTTTTTT. Protein sequence: CAWSVGSSATNEKLFF.

Only a few counts were recorded for this clone. The chain combines TRBV11-2 with TRBJ1-4; TRBD1 matches 10 bases. This CDR3 region has 16 residues. Germline CDR1 SGHAT, CDR2 FQNNGV. V lost 5 bases and J lost 8; bases outside the gene matches: 11. Here the CDR3 DNA reads TGTGCCAGCAGCCCACAACCGGGACAGGGGAAGGAAAAACTGTTTTTT. Amino acid sequence: CASSPQPGQGKEKLFF. The full variable domain, rest sourced from reference TRBV11-2 and TRBJ1-4, is EAGVAQSPRYKIIEKRQSVAFWCNPISGHATLYWYQQILGQGPKLLIQFQNNGVVDDSQLPKDRFSAERLKGVDSTLKIQPAKLEDSAVYLCASSPQPGQGKEKLFFGSGTQLSVL.

The chain recombines TRBV7-3 with TRBJ2-7; a weak D match, TRBD1 (5 bases). Between the trimmed V and J ends, which lost 5 bases and 0 bases, there was a span of 11 bases. CDR3 length: 14 amino acids. Germline V gene sequence: CDR1 SGHTA, CDR2 FQGTGA. CDR3 sequence: CASSPTEISYEQYF. The CDR3 DNA reads as TGTGCCAGCAGCCCGACAGAGATCTCCTACGAGCAGTACTTC.

The CDR3, as DNA: TGTGCCAGCAGTTCTACACAGGGGGCTACAGCTTTCTTT. Protein product: CASSSTQGATAFF. The chain recombines TRBV27 with TRBJ1-1; TRBD1 matches 9 bases. This CDR3 spans 13 amino acids. Germline V gives CDR1 MNHEY, CDR2 SMNVEV (reference sequence). V lost 4 bases and J lost 10; bases outside the gene matches: 7.

J is TRBJ1-4 and V is TRBV6-6, with TRBD1 identical over 9 bases. Germline V gives CDR1 MNHNY, CDR2 SVGAGI (reference sequence). With 5 bases clipped from V and 8 bases from J, the junction kept 6 bases outside the gene matches. CDR3 size: 14 residues. CDR3 in amino acids: CASSLQGASEKLFF. The CDR3 DNA reads as TGTGCCAGCAGTCTACAGGGGGCGTCCGAAAAACTGTTTTTT.

V and J are TRBV4-2 and TRBJ2-3; tentative D call: TRBD1 (6 bases). The CDR3 runs to 15 residues. Germline CDR1 and CDR2: LGHNA and YNFKEQ. V was trimmed by 4 bases and J by 5 bases, leaving 16 bases between them. CDR3 sequence: CASSLGTPPGDTQYF. Here the CDR3 DNA reads TGTGCCAGCAGCCTGGGGACACCTCCAGGAGATACGCAGTATTTT.

The genes are TRBV6-4 and TRBJ1-5, with 10 bases aligning to TRBD1. V gave up 2 bases and J gave up 4 bases; unmatched junction bases: 2. Per the germline V gene, CDR1 is MRHNA and CDR2 is SNTAGT. There are 15 residues in the CDR3. This CDR3 reads CASSDPGQGNQPQHF. CDR3 DNA: TGTGCCAGCAGTGACCCGGGACAGGGGAATCAGCCCCAGCATTTT.

The J gene is TRBJ2-3, the V gene TRBV5-6, with 8 bases matching TRBD2. V lost 3 bases, J lost 5 bases, and 11 bases stayed unmatched. The CDR3 has 16 amino acids. Germline values: CDR1 SGHDT, CDR2 YYEEEE. The CDR3, as DNA: TGTGCCAGCAGCTGGCGGCGGGGGGACTCTCAAGATACGCAGTATTTT. Protein sequence: CASSWRRGDSQDTQYF.

The chain combines TRBV24-1 with TRBJ2-2; D is possibly TRBD2 (5 bases). This CDR3 is built from 17 residues. Germline V gene lookup returns CDR1 KGHDR and CDR2 SFDVKD. Between the trimmed V and J ends, which lost 3 bases and 2 bases, there was a span of 15 bases. The CDR3 coding sequence is TGTGCCACCAGTGATGGTTTGGGAAGACTAAACACCGGGGAGCTGTTTTTT. This gives the protein CATSDGLGRLNTGELFF.